The 4 T cell receptor beta chains reported below all come from one sample, sequenced in a study of monozygotic twins with inflammatory bowel disease. TCRdb reanalyzed the 5' RACE reads, giving one entry per CDR3 protein sequence and no DNA. The data include a few hundred thousand distinct CDR3 sequences; the top ten clones carry more than 4.5%. The material sequenced was blood. All receptors derive from a human donor with ulcerative colitis or Crohn's disease, or a healthy co-twin of an affected twin (not recorded which).

This CDR3 reads CASSLMAGSSYETQYF. V gene TRBV7-3 combines with J gene TRBJ2-5; checking the TCRdb D call of TRBD2 is not possible without DNA. Germline values: CDR1 SGHTA, CDR2 FQGTGA. This CDR3 contains 16 residues.

V gene TRBV20-1 combines with J gene TRBJ2-1; the TRBD2 assignment by TCRdb is unverifiable without DNA. This CDR3 contains 15 residues. Germline CDR1 and CDR2: DFQATT and SNEGSKA (reference sequence). CDR3 sequence reads: CSALPSERGYNEQFF.

The V and J genes are TRBV29-1 and TRBJ2-1; TCRdb calls TRBD2, which cannot be checked without DNA. CDR1 and CDR2 (germline): SQVTM, ANQGSEA. This CDR3 contains 14 residues. The CDR3 sequence: CSVVLAGSYNEQFF.

The chain carries TRBV5-5 and TRBJ1-1. Germline loops: CDR1 SGHKS, CDR2 YYEKEE (reference sequence). The CDR3 spans 14 residues. CDR3 sequence: CASSLASLGRKAFF.